Listed here are 20 T cell receptor beta chains from one sample, sequenced in a study of a mutant IDH1 vaccine in newly diagnosed glioma. Described time point: week 5, during vaccination. Topical imiquimod accompanied each vaccine dose, which consisted of 300 ug of mutant IDH1 20-mer peptide. No cognate antigen is known for these TCRs. TCRdb's table, derived via immunoSEQ multiplex PCR, lists solely in-frame clones and lacks some. The sample has over 50,000 clones, over 80% seen once. The material was PBMCs, obtained from a glioma patient whose treatment included an IDH1 peptide vaccine. The receptors stem from a middle-aged woman with glioma.

J is TRBJ2-7 and V is TRBV19; 8 bases line up with TRBD2. CDR1 is LNHDA, CDR2 SQIVND, per germline (reference sequence). The CDR3 length is 14 residues. V trimming: 8 bases; J trimming: 2 bases; junction bases outside the gene matches: 8. The CDR3 here is CASGESSGPYEQYF. In DNA, the CDR3 is TGTGCCAGTGGGGAGTCTAGCGGGCCCTACGAGCAGTACTTC.

This clone was found once. CDR3: CASSLGIAGGIDEQFF. The CDR3 DNA follows: TGTGCCAGCAGCCTAGGGATAGCGGGAGGAATCGATGAGCAGTTCTTC. This chain links TRBV7-3 with TRBJ2-1; 10 nucleotides agree with TRBD2. Germline lookup yields CDR1 SGHTA and CDR2 FQGTGA. J was trimmed by 8 bases and V by 5 bases; bases with no gene match: 12. The CDR3 sequence is 16 residues long. The variable domain in full, completed from reference TRBV7-3 and TRBJ2-1, reads GAGVSQTPSNKVTEKGKYVELRCDPISGHTALYWYRQSLGQGPEFLIYFQGTGAADDSGLPNDRFFAVRPEGSVSTLKIQRTERGDSAVYLCASSLGIAGGIDEQFFGPGTRLTVL.

The rearrangement joins TRBV7-9 to TRBJ2-7, with TRBD2 matching over 11 bases. Germline V CDR1 and CDR2: SEHNR, FQNEAQ (reference sequence). This CDR3 is built from 14 residues. The V gene end was trimmed by 8 bases and the J gene end by 4 bases; junction bases not matched to a gene: 7. CDR3 DNA: TGTGCCAGCGCTCCCGGGACTAGCGGATACGAGCAGTACTTC. This sequence encodes CASAPGTSGYEQYF. Complete variable domain (other parts from reference TRBV7-9 and TRBJ2-7): DTGVSQNPRHKITKRGQNVTFRCDPISEHNRLYWYRQTLGQGPEFLTYFQNEAQLEKSRLLSDRFSAERPKGSFSTLEIQRTEQGDSAMYLCASAPGTSGYEQYFGPGTRLTVT.

The chain links TRBV11-2 to TRBJ2-3; D gene unclear. The V end was cut by 0 bases, the J end by 4 bases, with 11 bases between. This CDR3 contains 15 residues. CDR1 is SGHAT, CDR2 FQNNGV, per germline. CDR3 sequence (DNA): TGTGCCAGCAGCTTAGATCGGGCTAGACCAGATACGCAGTATTTT. Protein product: CASSLDRARPDTQYF.

The genes are TRBV2 and TRBJ1-5; 12 positions match TRBD1. The CDR3 is 17 residues long. Germline assignment: CDR1 SNHLY and CDR2 FYNNEI. Losses at the gene ends were 2 bases for V and 2 bases for J; bases not matched to a gene: 4. Written as DNA, the CDR3 is TGTGCCAGCAGTGAACGGGGACAGGGGGCCGGCAATCAGCCCCAGCATTTT. Translated, it gives CASSERGQGAGNQPQHF.

A single count supports this clone. The chain has TRBV7-9 and TRBJ2-7; D is perhaps TRBD1 (7 bases). This CDR3 is 15 amino acids long. The V gene's germline CDR1 is SEHNR and CDR2 FQNEAQ (reference sequence). Trimming cost V 5 bases and J 0 bases, with 14 bases left between them. The CDR3 loop is CASSARQGGSYEQYF. The DNA of the CDR3 is TGTGCCAGCAGCGCGCGACAGGGAGGCTCCTACGAGCAGTACTTC.

This chain connects TRBV7-2 to TRBJ2-7; tentative D call: TRBD1 (5 bases). Germline CDR1 reads SGHTA; CDR2 reads FQGNSA. The CDR3 loop spans 15 amino acids. Trimming took off 5 bases at V and 5 bases at J, with 19 bases between the two ends. In DNA, the CDR3 is TGTGCCAGCAGCCCTTGGGTCTCCCAGGGCGACGAGCAGTACTTC. It yields the protein CASSPWVSQGDEQYF.

This clone was observed once. This chain uses TRBV7-9 with TRBJ2-6, with 8 bases that match TRBD1. Per the germline V gene, CDR1 is SEHNR and CDR2 is FQNEAQ (reference sequence). This CDR3 spans 16 amino acids. With 5 bases clipped from V and 4 bases from J, the junction kept 7 bases outside the gene matches. CDR3 residues: CASSQDRVDGANVLTF. The CDR3 DNA sequence: TGTGCCAGCAGCCAGGACAGGGTGGACGGGGCCAACGTCCTGACTTTC.

This rearrangement joins TRBV30 to TRBJ2-1; a weak D match, TRBD2 (6 bases). The CDR3 has 12 residues. With 8 bases removed from V and 4 bases from J, the gap between germline ends came to 12 bases. Germline V CDR1 and CDR2: GTSNPN, SVGIG (reference sequence). CDR3 in amino acids: CALSRGYNEQFF. The CDR3 DNA sequence: TGTGCCCTCTCCCGGGGGTACAATGAGCAGTTCTTC.

The CDR3 nucleotides are TGTGCCAGCAGCTTAGCGGGAGTCACCGGGGAGCTGTTTTTT. Its translation is CASSLAGVTGELFF. V and J are TRBV7-9 and TRBJ2-2, with D perhaps TRBD2 (5 bases). Between the trimmed V and J ends, which lost 0 bases and 4 bases, there was a span of 6 bases. The length of the CDR3 is 14 residues. Germline CDR1 SEHNR, CDR2 FQNEAQ (reference sequence).

The chain links TRBV28 to TRBJ2-3, with 14 bases lining up with TRBD2. The CDR3 totals 18 residues. The ends lost 3 bases at V and 1 base at J; junction bases unmatched: 6. Germline loops: CDR1 MDHEN, CDR2 SYDVKM. The CDR3 loop is CASSFPTTSGRGTDTQYF. The DNA of the CDR3 is TGTGCCAGCAGTTTTCCGACGACTAGCGGGAGGGGCACAGATACGCAGTATTTT.

This rearrangement joins TRBV29-1 to TRBJ1-2; no reliable D call. The germline V gene has CDR1 SQVTM and CDR2 ANQGSEA. The V and J ends lost 7 bases and 0 bases respectively, with 9 bases between them. This CDR3 is 12 amino acids long. CDR3 sequence (DNA): TGCAGCGCCGACTCAACTAACTATGGCTACACCTTC. Translated, it gives CSADSTNYGYTF.

The rearrangement uses TRBV5-1 and TRBJ2-3, with a weak D call TRBD2 (7 bases). Per the germline V gene, CDR1 is SGHRS and CDR2 is YFSETQ. This CDR3 contains 14 residues. The V end was cut by 5 bases, the J end by 2 bases, with 12 bases between. As DNA, the CDR3 is TGCGCCAGCAGTGCGGGGGCCCACACAGATACGCAGTATTTT. This translates into CASSAGAHTDTQYF.

The rearrangement joins TRBV5-1 to TRBJ2-7, with 10 positions matching TRBD2. The CDR3 consists of 15 residues. V shed 0 bases and J 2 bases; nucleotides not matched to a gene: 2. In germline, CDR1 is SGHRS, CDR2 YFSETQ. The CDR3 DNA reads as TGCGCCAGCAGCTTGGTACTAGCGGGGACCTACGAGCAGTACTTC. Protein sequence: CASSLVLAGTYEQYF. Variable domain in full (rest from reference TRBV5-1 and TRBJ2-7): KAGVTQTPRYLIKTRGQQVTLSCSPISGHRSVSWYQQTPGQGLQFLFEYFSETQRNKGNFPGRFSGRQFSNSRSEMNVSTLELGDSALYLCASSLVLAGTYEQYFGPGTRLTVT.

This clone has just one count. The rearrangement links TRBV29-1 to TRBJ1-4, with D maybe TRBD1 (6 bases). CDR3 length: 12 residues. Germline V CDR1 and CDR2: SQVTM, ANQGSEA. V was clipped by 4 bases and J by 8 bases, with 11 bases between them. The CDR3 DNA is TGCAGCGTTGCAGGGAGGGGGGAAAAACTGTTTTTT. Translated, it gives CSVAGRGEKLFF.

This rearrangement joins TRBV27 to TRBJ2-2, with no clear D. CDR1 and CDR2 (germline): MNHEY, SMNVEV (reference sequence). CDR3 size: 13 residues. Trimming shortened V by 3 bases and J by 6 bases, and 8 bases separated the two germline ends. The CDR3 spells CASSFQVPGELFF. CDR3 DNA: TGTGCCAGCAGTTTTCAGGTGCCCGGGGAGCTGTTTTTT.

The J gene is TRBJ2-7, the V gene TRBV10-3; 9 nucleotides line up with TRBD1. Germline trimming cut 4 bases from V and 3 bases from J; bases unmatched to any gene: 1. Germline V gene data show CDR1 as ENHRY and CDR2 as SYGVKD. CDR3 size: 13 residues. CDR3 protein: CAISGGQGYEQYF. CDR3 bases: TGTGCCATCAGTGGGGGACAGGGCTACGAGCAGTACTTC.

V and J are TRBV5-4 and TRBJ1-1; D ambiguous. In germline, CDR1 is SGHNT, CDR2 YYREEE (reference sequence). The CDR3 extends over 14 amino acids. V shed 5 bases and J shed 1 base, with 12 bases lying between them. CDR3 DNA sequence: TGTGCCAGCAGGCCCCTGGGTGAGAACACTGAAGCTTTCTTT. It is translated as CASRPLGENTEAFF.

The rearrangement links TRBV18 to TRBJ1-4; the match to TRBD1 covers 10 bases. Unmatched junction bases numbered 2, after V lost 3 bases and J lost 1 base. This CDR3 has 16 amino acids. Germline CDR1 is KGHSH and CDR2 is LQKENI. The CDR3 DNA reads TGTGCCAGCTCACCCGGACAGGGGGGAACTAATGAAAAACTGTTTTTT. This codes for CASSPGQGGTNEKLFF.

The CDR3 nucleotides are TGTGCCAGCAGGCCCGACAGAACCTACGAGCAGTACTTC. Translating gives CASRPDRTYEQYF. The rearrangement uses TRBV2 and TRBJ2-7; a weak D match, TRBD1 (5 bases). CDR3 length equals 13 residues. CDR1 is SNHLY and CDR2 is FYNNEI in the germline V gene. Between the trimmed V and J ends, which lost 6 bases and 2 bases, there was a span of 11 bases.